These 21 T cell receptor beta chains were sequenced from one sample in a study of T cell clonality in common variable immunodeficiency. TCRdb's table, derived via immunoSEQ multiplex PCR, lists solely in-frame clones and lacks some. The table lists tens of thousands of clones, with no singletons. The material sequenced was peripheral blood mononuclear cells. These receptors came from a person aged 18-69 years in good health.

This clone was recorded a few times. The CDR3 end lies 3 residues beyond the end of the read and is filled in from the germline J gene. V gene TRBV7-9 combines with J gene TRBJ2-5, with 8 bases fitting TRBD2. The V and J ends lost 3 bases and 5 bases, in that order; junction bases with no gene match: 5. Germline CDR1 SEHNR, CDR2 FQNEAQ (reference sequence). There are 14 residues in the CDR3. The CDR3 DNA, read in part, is TGTGCCAGCAGCTTGGGACTAGTATCGGAGACC. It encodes CASSLGLVSET. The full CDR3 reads CASSLGLVSETQYF.

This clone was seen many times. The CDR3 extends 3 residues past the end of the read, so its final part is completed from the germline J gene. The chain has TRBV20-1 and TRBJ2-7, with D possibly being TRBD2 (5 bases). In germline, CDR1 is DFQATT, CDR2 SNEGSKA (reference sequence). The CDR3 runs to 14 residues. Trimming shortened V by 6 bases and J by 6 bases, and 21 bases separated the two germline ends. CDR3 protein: CSAQTIGKLLEQYF. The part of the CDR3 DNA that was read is TGCAGTGCACAGACTATCGGGAAGCTACTCGAG.

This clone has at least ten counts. CDR3: CASSLPGQNYGYTF. The sequenced CDR3 bases are TGTGCCAGCAGCTTGCCCGGACAGAACTATGGC. The chain couples TRBV5-6 to TRBJ1-2; D is possibly TRBD1 (6 bases). The sequence runs out 3 residues before the end of the CDR3; the remainder is reconstructed from the germline J gene. The CDR3 totals 14 residues. Per the germline V gene, CDR1 is SGHDT and CDR2 is YYEEEE. Trimming shortened V by 1 base and J by 2 bases, and 9 bases separated the two germline ends.

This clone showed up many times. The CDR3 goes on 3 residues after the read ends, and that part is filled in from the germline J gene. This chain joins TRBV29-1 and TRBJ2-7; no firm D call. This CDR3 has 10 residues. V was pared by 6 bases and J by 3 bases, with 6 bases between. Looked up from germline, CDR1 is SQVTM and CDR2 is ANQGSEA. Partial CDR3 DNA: TGCAGCGTCCTCCTCTACGAG. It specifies CSVLLYE. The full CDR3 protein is CSVLLYEQYF.

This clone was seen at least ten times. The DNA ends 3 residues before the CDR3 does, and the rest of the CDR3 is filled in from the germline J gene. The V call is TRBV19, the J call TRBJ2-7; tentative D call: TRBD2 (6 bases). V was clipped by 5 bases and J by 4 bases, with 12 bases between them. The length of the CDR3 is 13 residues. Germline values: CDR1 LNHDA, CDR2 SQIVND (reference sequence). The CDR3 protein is CASSPQGLYEQYF. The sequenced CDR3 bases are TGTGCCAGTAGTCCCCAGGGACTGTACGAG.

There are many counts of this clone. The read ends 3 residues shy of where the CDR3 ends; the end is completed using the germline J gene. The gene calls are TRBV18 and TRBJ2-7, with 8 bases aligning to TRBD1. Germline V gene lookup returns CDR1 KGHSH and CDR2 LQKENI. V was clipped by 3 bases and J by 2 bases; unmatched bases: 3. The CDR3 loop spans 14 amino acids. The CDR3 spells CASSPQGAPYEQYF. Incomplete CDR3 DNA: TGTGCCAGCTCACCGCAGGGGGCACCCTACGAG.

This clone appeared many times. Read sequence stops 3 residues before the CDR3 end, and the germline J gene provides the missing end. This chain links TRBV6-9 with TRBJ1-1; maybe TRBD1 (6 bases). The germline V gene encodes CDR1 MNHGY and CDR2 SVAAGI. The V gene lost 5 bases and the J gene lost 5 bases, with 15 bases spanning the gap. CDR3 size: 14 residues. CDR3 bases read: TGTGCCAGCAGTCCCCAGGGGAGGGAGACTGAA. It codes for CASSPQGRETE. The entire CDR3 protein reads CASSPQGRETEAFF.

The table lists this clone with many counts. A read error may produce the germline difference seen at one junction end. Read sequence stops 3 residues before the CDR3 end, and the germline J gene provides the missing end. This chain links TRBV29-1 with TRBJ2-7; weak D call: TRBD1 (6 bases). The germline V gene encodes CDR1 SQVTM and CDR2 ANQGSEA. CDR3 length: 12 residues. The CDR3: CSAEQGTYEQYF. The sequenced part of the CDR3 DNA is TGCAGCGCTGAACAGGGTACCTACGAG.

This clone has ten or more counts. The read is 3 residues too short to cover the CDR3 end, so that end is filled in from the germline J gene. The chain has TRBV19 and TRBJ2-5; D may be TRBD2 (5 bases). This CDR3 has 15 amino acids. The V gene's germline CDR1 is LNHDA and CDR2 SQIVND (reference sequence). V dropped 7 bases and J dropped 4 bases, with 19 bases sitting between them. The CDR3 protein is CASTPGSAGVETQYF. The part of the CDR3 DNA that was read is TGTGCCAGTACCCCGGGGTCGGCTGGGGTAGAGACC.

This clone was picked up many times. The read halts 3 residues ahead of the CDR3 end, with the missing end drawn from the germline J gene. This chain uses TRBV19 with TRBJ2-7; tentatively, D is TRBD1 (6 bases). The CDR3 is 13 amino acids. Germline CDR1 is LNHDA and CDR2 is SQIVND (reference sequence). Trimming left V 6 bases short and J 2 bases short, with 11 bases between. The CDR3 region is CASRMGAAYEQYF. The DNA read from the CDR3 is TGTGCCAGTAGAATGGGGGCAGCCTACGAG.

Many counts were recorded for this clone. CDR3 protein: CASSLGGVTYEQYF. The sequenced CDR3 bases are TGTGCCAGCAGCTTAGGCGGGGTTACCTACGAG. The chain employs TRBV7-9 and TRBJ2-7, with a possible D match to TRBD2 (6 bases). The read stops 3 residues short of the end of the CDR3; the missing end is completed from the germline J gene. Germline-derived CDR1 and CDR2 are SEHNR and FQNEAQ (reference sequence). CDR3 size: 14 residues. Trimming took 1 base from V and 2 from J, leaving 9 bases between them.

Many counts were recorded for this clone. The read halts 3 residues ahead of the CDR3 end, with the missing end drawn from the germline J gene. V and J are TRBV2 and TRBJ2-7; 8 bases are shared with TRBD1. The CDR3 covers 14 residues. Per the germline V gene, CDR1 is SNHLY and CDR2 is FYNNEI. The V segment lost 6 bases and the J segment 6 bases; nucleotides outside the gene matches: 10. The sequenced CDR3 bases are TGTGCCAGCAGGCCCCGGGACAGGTGGTTCGAG. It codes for CASRPRDRWFE. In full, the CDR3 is CASRPRDRWFEQYF.

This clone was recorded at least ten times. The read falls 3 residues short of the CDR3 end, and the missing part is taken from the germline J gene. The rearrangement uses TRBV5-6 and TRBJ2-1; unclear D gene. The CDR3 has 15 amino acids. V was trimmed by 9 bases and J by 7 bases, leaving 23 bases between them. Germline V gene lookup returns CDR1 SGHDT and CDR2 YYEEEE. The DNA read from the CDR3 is TGTGCCACTGGATTAGTGATAGCTAACGGTAATGAG. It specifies CATGLVIANGNE. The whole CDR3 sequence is CATGLVIANGNEQFF.

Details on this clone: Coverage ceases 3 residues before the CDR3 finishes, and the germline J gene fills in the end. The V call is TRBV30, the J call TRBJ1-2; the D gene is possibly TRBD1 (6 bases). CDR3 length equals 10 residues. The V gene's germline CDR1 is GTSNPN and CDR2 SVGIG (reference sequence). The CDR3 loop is CAWSQGGYTF. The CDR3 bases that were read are TGTGCCTGGAGTCAGGGGGGC. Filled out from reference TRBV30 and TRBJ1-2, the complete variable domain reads SQTIHQWPATLVQPVGSPLSLECTVEGTSNPNLYWYRQAAGRGLQLLFYSVGIGQISSEVPQNLSASRPQDRQFILSSKKLLLSDSGFYLCAWSQGGYTFGSGTRLTVV.

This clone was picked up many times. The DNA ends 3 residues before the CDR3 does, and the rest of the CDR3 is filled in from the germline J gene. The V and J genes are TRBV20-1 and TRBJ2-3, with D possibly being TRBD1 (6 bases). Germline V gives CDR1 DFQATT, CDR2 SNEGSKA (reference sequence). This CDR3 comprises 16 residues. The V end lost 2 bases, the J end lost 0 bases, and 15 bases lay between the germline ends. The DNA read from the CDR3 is TGCAGTGCTAGACCCTTAGGGACAAAAAGCACAGATACG. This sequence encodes CSARPLGTKSTDT. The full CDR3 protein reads CSARPLGTKSTDTQYF.

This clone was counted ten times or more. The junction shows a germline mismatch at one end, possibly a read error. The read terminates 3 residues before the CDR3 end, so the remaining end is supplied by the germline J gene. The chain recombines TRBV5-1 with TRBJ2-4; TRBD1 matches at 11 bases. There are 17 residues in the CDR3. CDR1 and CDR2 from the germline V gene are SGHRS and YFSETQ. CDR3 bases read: TGCACCAGCAGCTTGGAGGGACAGGGGGTAGCCAAAAACATT. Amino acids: CTSSLEGQGVAKNI. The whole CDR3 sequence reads CTSSLEGQGVAKNIQYF.

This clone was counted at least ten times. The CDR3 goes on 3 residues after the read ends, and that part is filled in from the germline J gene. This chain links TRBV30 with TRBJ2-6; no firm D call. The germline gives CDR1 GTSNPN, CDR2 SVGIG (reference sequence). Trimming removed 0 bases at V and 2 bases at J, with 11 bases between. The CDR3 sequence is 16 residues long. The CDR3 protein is CAWSVPTFAGANVLTF. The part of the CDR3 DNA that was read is TGTGCCTGGAGTGTCCCGACATTTGCTGGGGCCAACGTC.

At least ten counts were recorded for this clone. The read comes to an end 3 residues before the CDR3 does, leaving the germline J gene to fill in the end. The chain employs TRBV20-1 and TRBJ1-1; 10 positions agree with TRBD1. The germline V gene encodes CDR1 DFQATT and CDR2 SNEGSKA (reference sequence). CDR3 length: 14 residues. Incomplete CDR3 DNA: TGCAGTGCTAGATGGGACAGGGGTGGAACGCAA. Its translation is CSARWDRGGTQ. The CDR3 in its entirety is CSARWDRGGTQAFF.

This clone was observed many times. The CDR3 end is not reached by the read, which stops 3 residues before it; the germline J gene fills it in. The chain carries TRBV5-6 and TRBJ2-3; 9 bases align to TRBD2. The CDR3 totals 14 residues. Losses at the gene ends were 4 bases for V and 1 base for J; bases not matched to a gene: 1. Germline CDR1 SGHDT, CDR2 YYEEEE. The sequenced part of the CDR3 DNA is TGTGCCAGCAGCCGGACTAGCGGCACAGATACG. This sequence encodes CASSRTSGTDT. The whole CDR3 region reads CASSRTSGTDTQYF.

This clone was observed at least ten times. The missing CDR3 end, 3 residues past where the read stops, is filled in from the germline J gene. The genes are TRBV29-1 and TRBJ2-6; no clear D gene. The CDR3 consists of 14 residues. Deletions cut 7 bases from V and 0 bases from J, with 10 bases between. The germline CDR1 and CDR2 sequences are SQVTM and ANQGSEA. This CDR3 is CSADTSSGANVLTF. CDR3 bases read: TGCAGCGCCGACACCTCCTCTGGGGCCAACGTC.

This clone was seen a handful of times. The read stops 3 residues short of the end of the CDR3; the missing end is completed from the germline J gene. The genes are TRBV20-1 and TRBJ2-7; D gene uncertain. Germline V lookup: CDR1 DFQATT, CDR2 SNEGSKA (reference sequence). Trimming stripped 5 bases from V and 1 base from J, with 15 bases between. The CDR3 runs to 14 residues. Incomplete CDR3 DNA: TGCAGTGCTGGCCTAAGGGCAGCATCCTACGAG. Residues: CSAGLRAASYE. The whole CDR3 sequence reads CSAGLRAASYEQYF.